A selection of T cell receptor beta chains follows, all from one sample in a study of response to subunit inactivated influenza vaccine. TCRdb re-derived calls from the RT-PCR reads in MiXCR, one entry per CDR3 protein. The sample lists approximately 700,000 distinct CDR3 sequences, approximately 14% occurring once. The sample in question was PBMCs from blood, obtained 12 days after vaccination. These receptors originate from a man aged 45-65 years who received an inactivated influenza vaccine. CDR3s include the opening cysteine and the closing phenylalanine or tryptophan. D genes are given only for firm matches. Clone size, where shown, is once, few, many, or a class for clones that have expanded.

v_call	d_call	j_call	clone_size	cdr3_aa	cdr3_nt
TRBV6-2/TRBV6-3	TRBD2	TRBJ2-1	.	CASRGLAGWVGNEQFF	TGTGCCAGCAGAGGACTAGCGGGTTGGGTTGGCAATGAGCAGTTCTTC
TRBV5-1	TRBD2	TRBJ2-3	.	CASSLSGTLGDTQYF	TGCGCCAGCAGCTTGAGCGGGACCCTCGGAGATACGCAGTATTTT
TRBV9	.	TRBJ1-1	few	CASSEWGGNTEAFF	TGTGCCAGCAGCGAGTGGGGAGGGAACACTGAAGCTTTCTTT
TRBV9	TRBD2	TRBJ2-7	.	CASSVGAGAGEQYF	TGTGCCAGCAGCGTAGGAGCGGGAGCGGGAGAGCAGTACTTC
TRBV7-2	TRBD2	TRBJ2-7	.	CASSPRLGLAGGTEQYF	TGTGCCAGCAGCCCCCGGTTGGGCCTAGCGGGAGGGACAGAGCAGTACTTC
TRBV29-1	.	TRBJ2-3	once	CSVDGGTIKGGTQYF	TGCAGCGTTGATGGCGGGACGATTAAAGGTGGTACGCAGTATTTT
TRBV28	.	TRBJ2-3	.	CASSERLPGGTDTQYF	TGTGCCAGCAGCGAGAGACTACCTGGGGGCACAGATACGCAGTATTTT
TRBV28	.	TRBJ1-4	.	CASSHTELFF	TGTGCCAGCAGTCACACAGAACTGTTTTTT
TRBV12-3/TRBV12-4	.	TRBJ1-5	many	CASSLGTGRNQPQHF	TGTGCCAGCAGTTTAGGAACAGGGCGAAATCAGCCCCAGCATTTT
TRBV29-1	.	TRBJ2-3	.	CSAAGKDTQYF	TGCAGCGCTGCAGGGAAAGATACGCAGTATTTT
TRBV11-2	.	TRBJ2-2	few	CASSLQTATGELFF	TGTGCCAGCAGCTTACAAACGGCCACCGGGGAGCTGTTTTTT
TRBV6-2/TRBV6-3	.	TRBJ1-3	.	CASSYGQSSGNTIYF	TGTGCCAGCAGTTACGGGCAGTCCTCTGGAAACACCATATATTTT
TRBV6-1	TRBD1	TRBJ1-1	.	CASSGGQLLNTEAFF	TGTGCCAGCAGTGGGGGACAGCTCTTGAACACTGAAGCTTTCTTT
TRBV20-1	TRBD1	TRBJ2-7	few	CSARGTGLHEQYF	TGCAGTGCTAGGGGGACAGGCCTCCACGAGCAGTACTTC
TRBV5-1	TRBD1	TRBJ1-2	few	CASSTGTGLTHGYTF	TGCGCCAGCAGCACCGGGACAGGCTTAACTCACGGCTACACCTTC
TRBV2	.	TRBJ2-7	few	CASRPPGPTYEQYF	TGTGCCAGCAGACCCCCCGGTCCCACCTACGAGCAGTACTTC
TRBV27	.	TRBJ2-7	.	CASSAERWGSEQYF	TGTGCCAGCAGTGCCGAGCGGTGGGGTAGCGAGCAGTACTTC
TRBV20-1	.	TRBJ1-1	.	CSAQKQPLNTEAFF	TGCAGTGCCCAAAAACAGCCGTTGAACACTGAAGCTTTCTTT
TRBV12-3/TRBV12-4	TRBD2	TRBJ2-1	.	CASSPGLAGESEQFF	TGTGCCAGCAGCCCGGGACTAGCGGGAGAGAGTGAGCAGTTCTTC
TRBV11-2	.	TRBJ2-1	.	CASTIEVQGSEQFF	TGTGCCAGCACCATAGAGGTCCAGGGCTCTGAGCAGTTCTTC
TRBV7-9	.	TRBJ1-3	.	CASSRPSGNTIYF	TGTGCCAGCAGCCGGCCATCTGGAAACACCATATATTTT
TRBV7-6	TRBD2	TRBJ2-3	few	CASSFSIAGWPDTQYF	TGTGCCAGCAGCTTTAGCATAGCGGGATGGCCAGATACGCAGTATTTT
TRBV30	TRBD1	TRBJ1-1	.	CAWRRPQGTTEAFF	TGTGCCTGGAGGAGACCACAGGGGACCACTGAAGCTTTCTTT